The source of this T cell receptor (beta chain) is a study of glioma-infiltrating T cells. The count of this clonotype is one. Its cognate antigen is unknown. The junction shows a germline mismatch at one end, possibly a read error. The V gene's germline CDR1 is SQVTM and CDR2 ANQGSEA. This CDR3 is 13 amino acids long. The iRepertoire nested amplicon-rescue multiplex PCR amplified TCR alpha and beta CDR3s from RNA. Tissue mRNA or PBMC total RNA, roughly 100-400 ng, went into one-step reverse transcription and amplification. TCRdb redid the calling of the multiplex PCR reads with MiXCR, one entry per CDR3 protein. The sample lists some 93,000 distinct CDR3 sequences, approximately 39% seen once, with around two fifths in the top ten. Overall study results and limits: Above-expected tissue-blood divergence occurred in all gliomas, most in low-grade ones. Very few CDR3 sequences were shared between tissue and blood.

The sequencing sample was made of glioma tissue, nonneoplastic brain tissue, or PBMCs (not recorded which). The rearrangement joins TRBV29-1 to TRBJ2-1, with D perhaps being TRBD1 or TRBD2 (5 bases each). The receptor was derived from a human donor with low-grade glioma or glioblastoma, undergoing nonglioma brain surgery, or in good health (not recorded which). The CDR3 DNA sequence: TGCAGCGTTGGGGACCTCCCCGTGGGTGAGCAGTCCTTC. Translating it yields CSVGDLPVGEQSF.